This T cell receptor beta chain was sequenced for a study of blood T cell repertoires in COVID-19. The wider study: Researchers got acute and convalescent COVID-19 samples from the United States, Italy and Spain. Nucleic acid was either cDNA or gDNA, and it came from T cells, B-cell-depleted T cells, or PBMCs.

Participants spanned ages about 18 to 90 years and resided in over 20 US areas. For recovered donors of Cohort 3, there were two negative PCRs, clearance, or symptom resolution. Trimming took 3 bases from V and 0 from J; bases not matched to a gene: 4. Per germline, CDR1 GTSNPN and CDR2 SVGIG (reference sequence). The CDR3 runs 14 residues. Assay: immunoSEQ multiplex PCR; the TCRdb copy retains only in-frame clones and omits some. The sample records hundreds of thousands of clones, 85% to 90% being singletons. The J gene is TRBJ1-1, the V gene TRBV30, with 7 bases matching TRBD1. This TCR derives from a middle-aged man who had recovered from COVID-19. Source material: PBMCs or T cells enriched from blood (not recorded which). The CDR3: CAWSLGQLNTEAFF. The CDR3 DNA follows: TGTGCCTGGAGCCTGGGACAGCTGAACACTGAAGCTTTCTTT.